This TCR beta chain was identified during a study of CD8 T cells in ankylosing spondylitis. TCRdb passed the 5' RACE reads through MiXCR, listing each CDR3 protein once. The table includes roughly 30,000 distinct CDR3 sequences, about 31% detected once. Study results and limitations: What seemed typical of ankylosing spondylitis blood was a TCR beta motif built from roughly eight highly homologous variants. Clones tied to disease were said to be significantly enriched in matched ankylosing spondylitis synovial fluid. Researchers report that disease-linked clones proved CD8+ and relatively rare in peripheral blood.

This clonotype was found a few times. Antigen unknown. V gave up 5 bases and J gave up 5 bases; unmatched junction bases: 14. CDR3 length: 18 amino acids. CDR1 and CDR2 from the germline V gene are MGHRA and YSYEKL. Material for sequencing was synovial fluid, either unsorted or a sorted T cell fraction (not recorded which). The receptor comes from a male donor with ankylosing spondylitis. This sequence joins TRBV4-1 and TRBJ1-5, with 11 positions matching TRBD1. This chain's CDR3 is CASSLSRDRGWGHQPQHF. The DNA of the CDR3 is TGCGCCAGCAGCTTGTCCCGGGACAGGGGGTGGGGGCATCAGCCCCAGCATTTT.